The 27 T cell receptor beta chains below come from one sample, sequenced in a study of Tregs in tolerant kidney transplant recipients. Produced via immunoSEQ multiplex PCR; TCRdb's table is partial and in-frame only. The sample holds about 59,000 clones; about four fifths are singletons and the top ten take around 5.5%. The sample was CD4+ T cells from blood. These receptors were obtained from a human donor in good health.

By share of the sample, this clone is medium-sized. The rearrangement links TRBV2 to TRBJ1-4; weak D call: TRBD1 (6 bases). Trimming cost V 6 bases and J 7 bases, with 15 bases left between them. Germline V gives CDR1 SNHLY, CDR2 FYNNEI. The CDR3 contains 14 residues. The CDR3 nucleotides read TGTGCCAGCAGCCCCTGGGACATCAGTGAAAAACTGTTTTTT. It is translated as CASSPWDISEKLFF.

The rearrangement joins TRBV5-1 to TRBJ2-1, with 16 bases aligning to TRBD2. Trimming took 7 bases from V and 0 from J; bases not matched to a gene: 7. This CDR3 is 18 amino acids long. Germline lookup yields CDR1 SGHRS and CDR2 YFSETQ. CDR3 DNA sequence: TGCGCCAGCTCGCCGGGACTAGCGGGGGGGAACTCCTACAATGAGCAGTTCTTC. Translating gives CASSPGLAGGNSYNEQFF.

This chain joins TRBV6-5 and TRBJ2-3; D unclear. Germline CDR1 reads MNHEY; CDR2 reads SVGAGI. The V gene lost 5 bases and the J gene lost 6 bases, with 6 bases spanning the gap. CDR3 length equals 11 residues. CDR3 region: CASSHLDTQYF. The CDR3 nucleotides read TGTGCCAGCAGTCATTTGGATACGCAGTATTTT.

The rearrangement joins TRBV11-2 to TRBJ1-6; D may be TRBD1 (5 bases). CDR3 length equals 13 residues. The V end lost 3 bases, the J end lost 8 bases, and 8 bases lay between the germline ends. CDR1 SGHAT and CDR2 FQNNGV come from the germline V gene. This CDR3 reads CASSLTRDSPLHF. CDR3 sequence (DNA): TGTGCCAGCAGCTTGACCAGGGATTCACCCCTCCACTTT. Supplemented by reference TRBV11-2 and TRBJ1-6, the full variable domain reads EAGVAQSPRYKIIEKRQSVAFWCNPISGHATLYWYQQILGQGPKLLIQFQNNGVVDDSQLPKDRFSAERLKGVDSTLKIQPAKLEDSAVYLCASSLTRDSPLHFGNGTRLTVT.

This chain links TRBV4-3 with TRBJ1-2, with D unresolved. Per germline, CDR1 LGHNA and CDR2 YSLEER. V was trimmed by 4 bases and J by 1 base, leaving 10 bases between them. The CDR3 runs to 14 residues. This CDR3 is CASSPSGINYGYTF. CDR3 coding DNA: TGCGCCAGCAGCCCTAGTGGAATTAACTATGGCTACACCTTC.

V and J are TRBV9 and TRBJ2-7, with D perhaps TRBD1 (6 bases). With 0 bases removed from V and 5 bases from J, the gap between germline ends came to 15 bases. The CDR3 length is 15 residues. The germline V gene encodes CDR1 SGDLS and CDR2 YYNGEE. The CDR3 region has the DNA TGTGCCAGCAGCGTAGAGTTCACAGGGCAAGACGAGCAGTACTTC. Translated: CASSVEFTGQDEQYF.

V usage is TRBV7-2 and J usage is TRBJ2-7; no clear D gene. Trimming pared 5 bases from V and 4 bases from J, leaving 9 bases between. Germline V lookup: CDR1 SGHTA, CDR2 FQGNSA. This CDR3 has 12 amino acids. CDR3 residues: CASSLTSYEQYF. The CDR3 DNA is TGTGCCAGCAGCCTGACATCATACGAGCAGTACTTC.

The chain joins TRBV7-9 to TRBJ1-1; D gene uncertain. Germline V CDR1 and CDR2: SEHNR, FQNEAQ (reference sequence). V gave up 5 bases and J gave up 8 bases, with 21 bases separating them. The CDR3 consists of 15 residues. The chain's CDR3 is CASSPTRIGNREAFF. CDR3 nucleotides: TGTGCCAGCAGCCCCACCAGGATAGGGAATCGAGAAGCTTTCTTT. Drawing the rest from reference TRBV7-9 and TRBJ1-1, the complete variable domain is DTGVSQNPRHKITKRGQNVTFRCDPISEHNRLYWYRQTLGQGPEFLTYFQNEAQLEKSRLLSDRFSAERPKGSFSTLEIQRTEQGDSAMYLCASSPTRIGNREAFFGQGTRLTVV.

Written as DNA, the CDR3 is TGTGCCAGCAGCGACTACAGGGGCGGCTTACAGCCCCAGCATTTT. Protein product: CASSDYRGGLQPQHF. The rearrangement joins TRBV2 to TRBJ1-5; 7 bases are shared with TRBD1. V was pared by 6 bases and J by 7 bases, with 12 bases of the junction left unmatched. Germline CDR1 reads SNHLY; CDR2 reads FYNNEI. The CDR3 sequence is 15 residues long.

The rearrangement joins TRBV7-3 to TRBJ2-7; 7 nucleotides agree with TRBD2. The V segment lost 2 bases and the J segment 3 bases; nucleotides outside the gene matches: 7. The CDR3 is 15 amino acids. Germline V gene sequence: CDR1 SGHTA, CDR2 FQGTGA. CDR3: CASSLFAGEGYEQYF. Here the CDR3 DNA reads TGTGCCAGCAGCTTATTTGCGGGAGAGGGCTACGAGCAGTACTTC.

This chain links TRBV6-5 with TRBJ1-5; D remains ambiguous. CDR3 size: 15 residues. In germline, CDR1 is MNHEY, CDR2 SVGAGI. Trimming removed 0 bases at V and 6 bases at J, with 12 bases between. CDR3 protein: CASSYSIGSGQPQHF. The CDR3 DNA reads TGTGCCAGCAGTTACTCGATCGGGTCAGGTCAGCCCCAGCATTTT.

V and J are TRBV29-1 and TRBJ2-3, with D possibly being TRBD1 (5 bases). Per germline, CDR1 SQVTM and CDR2 ANQGSEA. V was clipped by 7 bases and J by 1 base, with 15 bases between them. This CDR3 contains 14 residues. CDR3 bases: TGCAGCGCGGATCAGGGTGGGGGCACAGATACGCAGTATTTT. Encoded protein: CSADQGGGTDTQYF.

There are a few counts of this clone. V is TRBV14 and J is TRBJ2-7; D not certain. Trimming left V 6 bases short and J 3 bases short, with 12 bases between. CDR3 length: 13 amino acids. Germline V lookup: CDR1 SGHDN, CDR2 FVKESK. The CDR3 DNA sequence: TGTGCCAGCAGGCCGCCCCACAGCTACGAGCAGTACTTC. Encoded protein: CASRPPHSYEQYF.

The chain has TRBV7-9 and TRBJ2-5; D unclear. The CDR3 runs 12 residues. Trimming shortened V by 2 bases and J by 5 bases, and 6 bases separated the two germline ends. Germline CDR1 reads SEHNR; CDR2 reads FQNEAQ (reference sequence). The CDR3 spells CASSLNRETQYF. Written as DNA, the CDR3 is TGTGCCAGCAGCTTAAATCGGGAGACCCAGTACTTC.

The count of this clone is one. This chain joins TRBV12-5 and TRBJ1-5; the D is unclear. V was cut by 3 bases and J by 9 bases, with 18 bases left in between. The CDR3 is made up of 15 amino acids. From germline, CDR1 is LGHNT and CDR2 FRNRAP. CDR3 loop: CASGFHRPRVMPQHF. Written as DNA, the CDR3 is TGTGCTAGTGGTTTCCACAGACCCAGAGTTATGCCCCAGCATTTT.

The chain couples TRBV6-1 to TRBJ1-1; no clear D gene. CDR1 and CDR2 (germline): MNHNS, SASEGT. V lost 8 bases and J lost 3, with 10 bases in between. The CDR3 length is 12 residues. The chain's CDR3 is CASARVHTEAFF. CDR3 DNA: TGTGCCAGCGCGAGGGTGCACACTGAAGCTTTCTTT.

The J gene is TRBJ2-5, the V gene TRBV4-1, with TRBD2 as a possible D gene (6 bases). The CDR3 is made up of 16 amino acids. The germline gives CDR1 MGHRA, CDR2 YSYEKL. V shed 0 bases and J shed 3 bases, with 14 bases lying between them. CDR3 sequence (DNA): TGCGCCAGCAGCCAAGATAGGCCTAGCGTAAAAGAGACCCAGTACTTC. It translates to CASSQDRPSVKETQYF.

The chain joins TRBV27 to TRBJ1-2, with D perhaps TRBD1 (6 bases). V was shortened by 5 bases and J by 6 bases, with 13 bases between the two germline ends. Per germline, CDR1 MNHEY and CDR2 SMNVEV (reference sequence). The CDR3 has 13 amino acids. The CDR3 is CASSRRQENGYTF. The CDR3 nucleotides read TGTGCCAGCAGTCGACGACAGGAGAATGGCTACACCTTC.

V and J are TRBV10-2 and TRBJ1-2; D is undetermined. V lost 7 bases and J lost 0, with 9 bases in between. The CDR3 extends over 13 amino acids. The V gene's germline CDR1 is WSHSY and CDR2 SAAADI. CDR3 loop: CASTMTTNYGYTF. Written as DNA, the CDR3 is TGCGCCAGCACCATGACAACTAACTATGGCTACACCTTC.

The gene calls are TRBV19 and TRBJ1-1; 11 bases are a match to TRBD1. Germline V gene lookup returns CDR1 LNHDA and CDR2 SQIVND (reference sequence). The CDR3 extends over 15 amino acids. V lost 0 bases, J lost 10 bases, and 7 bases stayed unmatched. DNA for the CDR3: TGTGCCAGTAGTATAGATGGGACAGGGGGATGGTCAGCTTTCTTT. This encodes CASSIDGTGGWSAFF.

The chain combines TRBV29-1 with TRBJ1-1, with a tentative D call TRBD1 (6 bases). CDR1 and CDR2 (germline): SQVTM, ANQGSEA. CDR3 length equals 13 residues. The V end was cut by 7 bases, the J end by 5 bases, with 17 bases between. CDR3 coding DNA: TGCAGCGCGAAACTACAGGGAAAGACTGAAGCTTTCTTT. Translated: CSAKLQGKTEAFF.

The table lists this clone with a count of one. This chain connects TRBV4-1 to TRBJ2-7; D tentatively reads TRBD1 or TRBD2 (5 bases each). The germline CDR1 and CDR2 sequences are MGHRA and YSYEKL. Trimming removed 1 base at V and 4 bases at J, with 17 bases between. CDR3 length: 16 amino acids. In DNA, the CDR3 is TGCGCCAGCAGCCAAGTATTCGAGGGGAGCACGTACGAGCAGTACTTC. The encoded protein is CASSQVFEGSTYEQYF.

This chain links TRBV4-2 with TRBJ2-6; D not resolved. Looked up from germline, CDR1 is LGHNA and CDR2 is YNFKEQ. Trimming took off 3 bases at V and 1 base at J, with 7 bases between the two ends. The length of the CDR3 is 15 residues. CDR3 in amino acids: CASSHRQSGANVLTF. The CDR3 DNA reads TGTGCCAGCAGCCACCGCCAGTCTGGGGCCAACGTCCTGACTTTC.

The chain couples TRBV9 to TRBJ2-3, with D possibly matching TRBD1 (5 bases). Germline V lookup: CDR1 SGDLS, CDR2 YYNGEE. V gave up 5 bases and J gave up 5 bases, with 12 bases separating them. This CDR3 comprises 13 residues. Here the CDR3 reads CASRGQYGDTQYF. The CDR3 DNA reads TGTGCCAGCAGGGGGCAGTACGGAGATACGCAGTATTTT.

This clone was recorded only once. The chain couples TRBV4-1 to TRBJ2-7; TRBD1 or TRBD2 may be the D gene (5 bases each). Trimming stripped 2 bases from V and 7 bases from J, with 24 bases between. The germline gives CDR1 MGHRA, CDR2 YSYEKL. There are 17 residues in the CDR3. CDR3 DNA sequence: TGCGCCAGCAGCCAAACTCGTCAACCCCGGGACCGAGGGGAGCAGTACTTC. As protein: CASSQTRQPRDRGEQYF.

The V call is TRBV19, the J call TRBJ1-1, with D possibly matching TRBD1 (5 bases). Germline-derived CDR1 and CDR2 are LNHDA and SQIVND (reference sequence). Trimming took off 8 bases at V and 2 bases at J, with 18 bases between the two ends. The CDR3 is made up of 15 amino acids. CDR3 loop: CASSPPRDYNTEAFF. CDR3 nucleotide sequence: TGTGCCAGTTCACCGCCCAGGGATTATAACACTGAAGCTTTCTTT.

This rearrangement joins TRBV19 to TRBJ1-6; 7 nucleotides line up with TRBD1. CDR3 length: 17 residues. Germline values: CDR1 LNHDA, CDR2 SQIVND (reference sequence). With 6 bases clipped from V and 9 bases from J, the junction kept 17 bases outside the gene matches. The CDR3 sequence is CASSYSNRGVSGSPLHF. Written as DNA, the CDR3 is TGTGCCAGTAGCTATTCCAACAGGGGAGTCTCAGGTTCACCCCTCCACTTT. The entire variable domain, with the rest obtained from reference TRBV19 and TRBJ1-6, is as follows: DGGITQSPKYLFRKEGQNVTLSCEQNLNHDAMYWYRQDPGQGLRLIYYSQIVNDFQKGDIAEGYSVSREKKESFPLTVTSAQKNPTAFYLCASSYSNRGVSGSPLHFGNGTRLTVT.